This is a list of T cell receptor beta chains from one sample in a study of OX40 agonist ivuxolimab in advanced cancers. Libraries were prepared by immunoSEQ multiplex PCR; TCRdb keeps only in-frame clonotypes and omits some of them. The table shows 50,000 to 75,000 clones, with around 79% occurring only once. The starting material was CD4+ or CD8+ T cells sorted from blood, obtained in a trial of the OX40 agonist ivuxolimab. All receptors derive from an adult with an advanced solid tumor such as melanoma, head and neck, liver or kidney cancer. Both conserved end residues are part of each CDR3. Fields, in order: J gene, D gene, clone size, V gene, CDR3 DNA, CDR3 protein. A D gene is named only where the DNA matches it firmly. Some rows mark clone size as missing; the rest say once, few, many or name a class of expanded clone.

j_call: TRBJ2-5
d_call: TRBD2
clone_size: NA
v_call: TRBV7-7
cdr3_nt: TGTGCTAGCAGCTTCGGAGCGGGAGGGCGGGAGACCCAGTACTTC
cdr3_aa: CASSFGAGGRETQYF

j_call: TRBJ2-3
d_call: TRBD2
clone_size: NA
v_call: TRBV7-9
cdr3_nt: TGTGCCAGCGCGGCGGGAGAGGGAAATACGCAGTATTTT
cdr3_aa: CASAAGEGNTQYF

j_call: TRBJ1-4
d_call: NA
clone_size: few
v_call: TRBV30
cdr3_nt: TGTGCCTGGAGTTCTGCGTCTGGTGAAAAACTGTTTTTT
cdr3_aa: CAWSSASGEKLFF

j_call: TRBJ2-2
d_call: TRBD2
clone_size: NA
v_call: TRBV7-9
cdr3_nt: TGTGCCAGCATCCTTTGGACTAGCGGGCCCGGGGAGCTGTTTTTT
cdr3_aa: CASILWTSGPGELFF

j_call: TRBJ2-1
d_call: NA
clone_size: NA
v_call: TRBV30
cdr3_nt: TGTGCCTGCGGCCGCTCCTACAATGAGCAGTTCTTC
cdr3_aa: CACGRSYNEQFF

j_call: TRBJ1-1
d_call: TRBD1
clone_size: NA
v_call: TRBV6-1
cdr3_nt: TGTGCCAGCAGTGAGATGACAGGGCGGGCTACTGAAGCTTTCTTT
cdr3_aa: CASSEMTGRATEAFF

j_call: TRBJ1-1
d_call: TRBD1
clone_size: NA
v_call: TRBV29-1
cdr3_nt: TGCAGCGTCGACAGGGTGAACACTGAAGCTTTCTTT
cdr3_aa: CSVDRVNTEAFF

j_call: TRBJ1-5
d_call: NA
clone_size: few
v_call: TRBV13
cdr3_nt: TGTGCCAGCAGCTTTAGGGGAATGCCCCAGCATTTT
cdr3_aa: CASSFRGMPQHF

j_call: TRBJ1-3
d_call: TRBD1
clone_size: few
v_call: TRBV5-1
cdr3_nt: TGCGCCAGCAGACAGGGGACAGCGGGAAACACCATATATTTT
cdr3_aa: CASRQGTAGNTIYF

j_call: TRBJ2-3
d_call: NA
clone_size: few
v_call: TRBV7-6
cdr3_nt: TGTGCCAGCAGCCTACTTACTGGATCTAGCACAGATACGCAGTATTTT
cdr3_aa: CASSLLTGSSTDTQYF

j_call: TRBJ1-2
d_call: NA
clone_size: NA
v_call: TRBV6-6
cdr3_nt: TGTGCCAGCAGAACTAACTATGGCTACACCTTC
cdr3_aa: CASRTNYGYTF

j_call: TRBJ2-5
d_call: TRBD1
clone_size: NA
v_call: TRBV5-1
cdr3_nt: TGCGCCAGCAGCTTGAGTGGGACAGGGTTAGAGACCCAGTACTTC
cdr3_aa: CASSLSGTGLETQYF

j_call: TRBJ1-2
d_call: TRBD1
clone_size: NA
v_call: TRBV9
cdr3_nt: TGTGCCAGCAGCGTTAATCAGGGGGCGCTTGGCTACACCTTC
cdr3_aa: CASSVNQGALGYTF

j_call: TRBJ2-7
d_call: TRBD2
clone_size: NA
v_call: TRBV7-3
cdr3_nt: TGTGCCAGCAGCTTCAGCGGGGGGGCATTTTACGAGCAGTACTTC
cdr3_aa: CASSFSGGAFYEQYF

j_call: TRBJ2-5
d_call: NA
clone_size: NA
v_call: TRBV29-1
cdr3_nt: TGCAGCGTCCAGTTTATGGGGGTTGAGACCCAGTACTTC
cdr3_aa: CSVQFMGVETQYF

j_call: TRBJ2-1
d_call: NA
clone_size: NA
v_call: TRBV2
cdr3_nt: TGTGCCAGCAGTGAAGCGGCACAGAGCAATGAGCAGTTCTTC
cdr3_aa: CASSEAAQSNEQFF

j_call: TRBJ2-5
d_call: NA
clone_size: NA
v_call: TRBV2
cdr3_nt: TGTGCCAGCAGTGAGGGATGGCGGCAAGAGACCCAGTACTTC
cdr3_aa: CASSEGWRQETQYF

j_call: TRBJ1-5
d_call: NA
clone_size: few
v_call: TRBV30
cdr3_nt: TGTGCCTGGAGTGTCCAAGGGGGCAATCAGCCCCAGCATTTT
cdr3_aa: CAWSVQGGNQPQHF

j_call: TRBJ2-1
d_call: TRBD2
clone_size: few
v_call: TRBV19
cdr3_nt: TGTGCCAGTAATTTAGCACTAGCGGGGAACAATGAGCAGTTCTTC
cdr3_aa: CASNLALAGNNEQFF

j_call: TRBJ2-7
d_call: TRBD2
clone_size: few
v_call: TRBV7-3
cdr3_nt: TGTGCCAGCAGCTTATATCCGGGAGGGCCCGACGAGCAGTACTTC
cdr3_aa: CASSLYPGGPDEQYF

j_call: TRBJ1-4
d_call: TRBD1
clone_size: NA
v_call: TRBV6-1
cdr3_nt: TGTGCCAGCACCAACCGGGACAGGGCGGAAAAACTGTTTTTT
cdr3_aa: CASTNRDRAEKLFF

j_call: TRBJ2-1
d_call: NA
clone_size: NA
v_call: TRBV5-1
cdr3_nt: TGCGCCAGCAGCTTGGCGCCGCGGGGCCTGAATGAGCAGTTCTTC
cdr3_aa: CASSLAPRGLNEQFF

j_call: TRBJ1-1
d_call: NA
clone_size: NA
v_call: TRBV29-1
cdr3_nt: TGCAGCGTTGAAAAGGGGAAAGCTTTCTTT
cdr3_aa: CSVEKGKAFF

j_call: TRBJ1-3
d_call: NA
clone_size: NA
v_call: TRBV30
cdr3_nt: TGTGCCTGGAGTCCCCTGGGACTGATCTCTGGAAACACCATATATTTT
cdr3_aa: CAWSPLGLISGNTIYF

j_call: TRBJ2-7
d_call: TRBD2
clone_size: NA
v_call: TRBV5-4
cdr3_nt: TGTGCCAGCAGCTTGAGTCTAGCGGGAGATGAGCAGTACTTC
cdr3_aa: CASSLSLAGDEQYF

j_call: TRBJ1-2
d_call: TRBD1
clone_size: NA
v_call: TRBV7-9
cdr3_nt: TGTGCCAGCAGCAAGGGACAGGCTAACTATGGCTACACCTTC
cdr3_aa: CASSKGQANYGYTF

j_call: TRBJ2-1
d_call: NA
clone_size: NA
v_call: TRBV4-1
cdr3_nt: TGCGCCAGCAGCCAAGGCAGTACCCTAGCGAATGAGCAGTTCTTC
cdr3_aa: CASSQGSTLANEQFF

j_call: TRBJ1-2
d_call: NA
clone_size: NA
v_call: TRBV27
cdr3_nt: TGTGCCAGCAGTTTAAAAGCGCAAATAAAAGCTAACTATGGCTACACCTTC
cdr3_aa: CASSLKAQIKANYGYTF

j_call: TRBJ2-5
d_call: NA
clone_size: few
v_call: TRBV11-2
cdr3_nt: TGTGCCAGCAGCTATCTGAAGGGGGGGCTTGGGAGTGGAGAGACCCAGTACTTC
cdr3_aa: CASSYLKGGLGSGETQYF

j_call: TRBJ2-7
d_call: TRBD2
clone_size: NA
v_call: TRBV29-1
cdr3_nt: TGCAGCTGCGGGGGGGCGGAGTACGAGCAGTACTTC
cdr3_aa: CSCGGAEYEQYF

j_call: TRBJ2-7
d_call: TRBD1
clone_size: NA
v_call: TRBV29-1
cdr3_nt: TGCAGCGACCGGGACAGCCCCTACGAGCAGTACTTC
cdr3_aa: CSDRDSPYEQYF

j_call: TRBJ1-5
d_call: TRBD1
clone_size: NA
v_call: TRBV7-2
cdr3_nt: TGTGCCAGCAGCCCTGGACAGGCCCGGCCCCAGCATTTT
cdr3_aa: CASSPGQARPQHF

j_call: TRBJ1-1
d_call: TRBD1
clone_size: NA
v_call: TRBV11-3
cdr3_nt: TGTGCCAGCAGCTTAGACCTTGGGACAGGGATCTCTGAAGCTTTCTTT
cdr3_aa: CASSLDLGTGISEAFF

j_call: TRBJ2-2
d_call: NA
clone_size: NA
v_call: TRBV27
cdr3_nt: TGTGCCAGCAGTTTAGTAAATGTGGGGCCCGGGGAGCTGTTTTTT
cdr3_aa: CASSLVNVGPGELFF

j_call: TRBJ2-2
d_call: TRBD2
clone_size: NA
v_call: TRBV5-1
cdr3_nt: TGCGCCAGCAGCTCCCCGGGACTAGCGGGACACACCGGGGAGCTGTTTTTT
cdr3_aa: CASSSPGLAGHTGELFF

j_call: TRBJ1-2
d_call: NA
clone_size: NA
v_call: TRBV7-8
cdr3_nt: TGTGCCAGCAGCTTAGGGCAGGGGCGACAGTATGGCTACACCTTC
cdr3_aa: CASSLGQGRQYGYTF

j_call: TRBJ1-1
d_call: NA
clone_size: NA
v_call: TRBV6-6
cdr3_nt: TGTGCCAGCAGCAGACAGGTCTCCCCGGGCACTGAAGCTTTCTTT
cdr3_aa: CASSRQVSPGTEAFF

j_call: TRBJ2-3
d_call: TRBD1
clone_size: NA
v_call: TRBV7-6
cdr3_nt: TGTGCCAGCAGCTCGACAGGGAGCACAGATACGCAGTATTTT
cdr3_aa: CASSSTGSTDTQYF

j_call: TRBJ2-1
d_call: NA
clone_size: once
v_call: TRBV5-1
cdr3_nt: TGCGCCAGCAGCTTGGATGTGTCCTACAATGAGCAGTTCTTC
cdr3_aa: CASSLDVSYNEQFF

j_call: TRBJ1-1
d_call: NA
clone_size: NA
v_call: TRBV5-6
cdr3_nt: TGTGCCAGCAGCCGACAGGACAGATCGAACACTGAAGCTTTCTTT
cdr3_aa: CASSRQDRSNTEAFF

j_call: TRBJ2-1
d_call: NA
clone_size: few
v_call: TRBV11-2
cdr3_nt: TGTGCCAGCAGCACCCTCGGGGGAAGCTCCTACAATGAGCAGTTCTTC
cdr3_aa: CASSTLGGSSYNEQFF

j_call: TRBJ2-3
d_call: TRBD1
clone_size: NA
v_call: TRBV5-1
cdr3_nt: TGCGCCAGCATTCGAGGGGACAGAAGCACAGATACGCAGTATTTT
cdr3_aa: CASIRGDRSTDTQYF

j_call: TRBJ1-4
d_call: NA
clone_size: NA
v_call: TRBV28
cdr3_nt: TGTGCCAGCTCCCTACTAGAGGCACCTCTGTTTTTT
cdr3_aa: CASSLLEAPLFF

j_call: TRBJ1-3
d_call: NA
clone_size: NA
v_call: TRBV5-1
cdr3_nt: TGCGCCAGCAGCCCGGGACACTCTGGAAACACCATATATTTT
cdr3_aa: CASSPGHSGNTIYF

j_call: TRBJ2-5
d_call: NA
clone_size: NA
v_call: TRBV4-1
cdr3_nt: TGCGCCAGCAGTCCCCGGTGGGGTCCGGGGGAGACCCAGTACTTC
cdr3_aa: CASSPRWGPGETQYF

j_call: TRBJ2-1
d_call: TRBD2
clone_size: NA
v_call: TRBV7-9
cdr3_nt: TGTGCCAGCAGCTTTCGGGAGGGCTCCTACAATGAGCAGTTCTTC
cdr3_aa: CASSFREGSYNEQFF

j_call: TRBJ2-3
d_call: TRBD2
clone_size: NA
v_call: TRBV7-8
cdr3_nt: TGTGCCAGCAGCTTAGAGTCGCGGGGGGGCACAGATACGCAGTATTTT
cdr3_aa: CASSLESRGGTDTQYF

j_call: TRBJ1-6
d_call: TRBD1
clone_size: few
v_call: TRBV5-4
cdr3_nt: TGTGCCAGCAGCTTGGGCCCTGACAGGGATTCACCCCTCCACTTT
cdr3_aa: CASSLGPDRDSPLHF

j_call: TRBJ2-7
d_call: TRBD2
clone_size: NA
v_call: TRBV4-2
cdr3_nt: TGTGCCAGCAGCCAGACAGCGGGAGCCTCCTACGAGCAGTACTTC
cdr3_aa: CASSQTAGASYEQYF

j_call: TRBJ1-5
d_call: TRBD1
clone_size: NA
v_call: TRBV5-6
cdr3_nt: TGTGCCAGCAGCGGGGGACAGGGGAGGAATCAGCCCCAGCATTTT
cdr3_aa: CASSGGQGRNQPQHF

j_call: TRBJ1-5
d_call: NA
clone_size: NA
v_call: TRBV11-3
cdr3_nt: TGTGCCAGCAGCTCGATACAGGGAAATCAGCCCCAGCATTTT
cdr3_aa: CASSSIQGNQPQHF

j_call: TRBJ2-3
d_call: TRBD1
clone_size: NA
v_call: TRBV6-6
cdr3_nt: TGTGCCAGCAGTTATTTGGACAGGGCAGATACGCAGTATTTT
cdr3_aa: CASSYLDRADTQYF

j_call: TRBJ2-1
d_call: TRBD1
clone_size: NA
v_call: TRBV10-3
cdr3_nt: TGTGCCATCAGTGCGGGACAGGCCTACAATGAGCAGTTCTTC
cdr3_aa: CAISAGQAYNEQFF

j_call: TRBJ2-5
d_call: NA
clone_size: once
v_call: TRBV15
cdr3_nt: TGTGCCACCAGCAGAGAGCAGGGAATCAGGGAGACCCAGTACTTC
cdr3_aa: CATSREQGIRETQYF